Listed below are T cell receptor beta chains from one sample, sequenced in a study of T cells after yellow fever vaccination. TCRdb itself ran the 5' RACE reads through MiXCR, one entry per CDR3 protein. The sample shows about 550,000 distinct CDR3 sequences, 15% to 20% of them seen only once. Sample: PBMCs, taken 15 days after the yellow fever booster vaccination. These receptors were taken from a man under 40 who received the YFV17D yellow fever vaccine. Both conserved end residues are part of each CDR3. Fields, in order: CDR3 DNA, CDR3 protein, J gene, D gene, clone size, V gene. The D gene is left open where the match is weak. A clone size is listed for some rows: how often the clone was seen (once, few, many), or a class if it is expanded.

CDR3 DNA: TGTGCCAGCAGCGAAAGTCTCGGCGAGCAGTACTTC
CDR3 protein: CASSESLGEQYF
J gene: TRBJ2-7
D gene: NA
clone size: NA
V gene: TRBV7-9

CDR3 DNA: TGCGCCAGCAGCTTGGGGGGTATGGCGGGACCCAGGGACATTCAGTACTTC
CDR3 protein: CASSLGGMAGPRDIQYF
J gene: TRBJ2-4
D gene: NA
clone size: NA
V gene: TRBV5-1

CDR3 DNA: TGTGCCAGCAGCGGGGGGGCCGCGAGAACTGAAGCTTTCTTT
CDR3 protein: CASSGGAARTEAFF
J gene: TRBJ1-1
D gene: NA
clone size: many
V gene: TRBV5-5

CDR3 DNA: TGTGCCAGCAGTTACTCTGGGGGGGAAAAGGAGACCCAGTACTTC
CDR3 protein: CASSYSGGEKETQYF
J gene: TRBJ2-5
D gene: TRBD2
clone size: NA
V gene: TRBV6-5

CDR3 DNA: TGCGCCAGCAGCCAGGAGGGGAACGAGCAGTACTTC
CDR3 protein: CASSQEGNEQYF
J gene: TRBJ2-7
D gene: NA
clone size: NA
V gene: TRBV5-1

CDR3 DNA: TGTGCCGTCGGGGTTACTGGGGCCAACGTCCTGACTTTC
CDR3 protein: CAVGVTGANVLTF
J gene: TRBJ2-6
D gene: NA
clone size: NA
V gene: TRBV27

CDR3 DNA: TGTGCCAGCAGCCAGAACAGGGGCACACAAGAGACCCAGTACTTC
CDR3 protein: CASSQNRGTQETQYF
J gene: TRBJ2-5
D gene: TRBD1
clone size: NA
V gene: TRBV14

CDR3 DNA: TGTGCCAGCAGTTTCGACACGGGACTCTACGAGCAGTACTTC
CDR3 protein: CASSFDTGLYEQYF
J gene: TRBJ2-7
D gene: NA
clone size: NA
V gene: TRBV12-3/TRBV12-4

CDR3 DNA: TGTGCCAGCAGCTTAGGCACGGGCAGGCTGGGGTATAATTCACCCCTCCACTTT
CDR3 protein: CASSLGTGRLGYNSPLHF
J gene: TRBJ1-6
D gene: NA
clone size: NA
V gene: TRBV11-2

CDR3 DNA: TGCGCCAGCACCCCGGGCGGGAGAAGCACAGATACGCAGTATTTT
CDR3 protein: CASTPGGRSTDTQYF
J gene: TRBJ2-3
D gene: TRBD2
clone size: NA
V gene: TRBV5-1

CDR3 DNA: TGTGCCACCAGGACTAGCGGGAGAGAGACCCAGTACTTC
CDR3 protein: CATRTSGRETQYF
J gene: TRBJ2-5
D gene: TRBD2
clone size: NA
V gene: TRBV6-1

CDR3 DNA: TGTGCCAGCAGCCACTCCGTTTCGGGGATGAACACTGAAGCTTTCTTT
CDR3 protein: CASSHSVSGMNTEAFF
J gene: TRBJ1-1
D gene: NA
clone size: NA
V gene: TRBV7-9

CDR3 DNA: TGTGCCATCGGGGACAGCAAAGACAATGAGCAGTTCTTC
CDR3 protein: CAIGDSKDNEQFF
J gene: TRBJ2-1
D gene: TRBD1
clone size: NA
V gene: TRBV10-3

CDR3 DNA: TGCAGCGTTGAATTGGGGTCTACCGAGCAGTACTTC
CDR3 protein: CSVELGSTEQYF
J gene: TRBJ2-7
D gene: NA
clone size: few
V gene: TRBV29-1

CDR3 DNA: TGTGCCAGCAGCTTAGCTGCTAGCGGGAGCGGCCTCTACGAGCAGTACTTC
CDR3 protein: CASSLAASGSGLYEQYF
J gene: TRBJ2-7
D gene: TRBD2
clone size: many
V gene: TRBV7-2

CDR3 DNA: TGCAGCGCCCTCGTAGGGGGTACGAACACCGGGGAGCTGTTTTTT
CDR3 protein: CSALVGGTNTGELFF
J gene: TRBJ2-2
D gene: NA
clone size: few
V gene: TRBV29-1

CDR3 DNA: TGTGCCAGCAGCTCGGGCTTGCCGGGACAGCGGTCCTACAATGAGCAGTTCTTC
CDR3 protein: CASSSGLPGQRSYNEQFF
J gene: TRBJ2-1
D gene: TRBD1
clone size: once
V gene: TRBV13

CDR3 DNA: TGCGCCAGCAGCTTGGGGAGCGGAGGGGGCCCAGATACGCAGTATTTT
CDR3 protein: CASSLGSGGGPDTQYF
J gene: TRBJ2-3
D gene: NA
clone size: few
V gene: TRBV5-1

CDR3 DNA: TGTGCCAGCAGCTTACTGCCCCTTTCCGGGACGGTGAGCTCCTACAATGAGCAGTTCTTC
CDR3 protein: CASSLLPLSGTVSSYNEQFF
J gene: TRBJ2-1
D gene: NA
clone size: NA
V gene: TRBV7-3

CDR3 DNA: TGTGCCAGCAGTTTCGCAGGGTTCGACGAGCAGTACTTC
CDR3 protein: CASSFAGFDEQYF
J gene: TRBJ2-7
D gene: NA
clone size: few
V gene: TRBV12-3/TRBV12-4

CDR3 DNA: TGTGCCAGCAGGGATCAGATGGGGGGAGATGAGCAGTTCTTC
CDR3 protein: CASRDQMGGDEQFF
J gene: TRBJ2-1
D gene: NA
clone size: few
V gene: TRBV5-6

CDR3 DNA: TGTGCCAGCAGCCTAACGGGACCTTCAAGGGGCAATGAGCAGTTCTTC
CDR3 protein: CASSLTGPSRGNEQFF
J gene: TRBJ2-1
D gene: NA
clone size: NA
V gene: TRBV3-1

CDR3 DNA: TGTGCCAGCAGCTGGCAAGCGGGAGTAGACATTCAGTACTTC
CDR3 protein: CASSWQAGVDIQYF
J gene: TRBJ2-4
D gene: TRBD2
clone size: once
V gene: TRBV7-2

CDR3 DNA: TGTGCCAGCAGCTTGTGGGACAGTTCCTACGAGCAGTACTTC
CDR3 protein: CASSLWDSSYEQYF
J gene: TRBJ2-7
D gene: TRBD1
clone size: many
V gene: TRBV7-8

CDR3 DNA: TGCGCCAGCAGTCTTGTTTGGGGCCCCGCTTCCGGGGAGCTGTTTTTT
CDR3 protein: CASSLVWGPASGELFF
J gene: TRBJ2-2
D gene: NA
clone size: few
V gene: TRBV23-1

CDR3 DNA: TGTGCCAGCAGCTTAAGGCACGAGCAGTTCTTC
CDR3 protein: CASSLRHEQFF
J gene: TRBJ2-1
D gene: NA
clone size: many
V gene: TRBV7-2

CDR3 DNA: TGTGCCAGCAGCCAAACTAGCGGGCGGATCCACGAGCAGTACTTC
CDR3 protein: CASSQTSGRIHEQYF
J gene: TRBJ2-7
D gene: TRBD2
clone size: NA
V gene: TRBV5-4

CDR3 DNA: TGCAGTGCTGGACAGGGGCCGAATCAGCCCCAGCATTTT
CDR3 protein: CSAGQGPNQPQHF
J gene: TRBJ1-5
D gene: TRBD1
clone size: few
V gene: TRBV20-1

CDR3 DNA: TGTGCCAGCAGCCAAGAAGGTATCGAGCAGTACTTC
CDR3 protein: CASSQEGIEQYF
J gene: TRBJ2-7
D gene: NA
clone size: NA
V gene: TRBV12-3/TRBV12-4

CDR3 DNA: TGTGCCAGCTGCTCTGGGAGCGGGAGGATACCCTACGAGCAGTACTTC
CDR3 protein: CASCSGSGRIPYEQYF
J gene: TRBJ2-7
D gene: TRBD2
clone size: few
V gene: TRBV7-2

CDR3 DNA: TGTGCCAGCAGCTTACGTCGTGCGGTGCACACAGATACGCAGTATTTT
CDR3 protein: CASSLRRAVHTDTQYF
J gene: TRBJ2-3
D gene: NA
clone size: NA
V gene: TRBV7-2

CDR3 DNA: TGTGCCAGCATTGAACGGGATGCGGAGACCCAGTACTTC
CDR3 protein: CASIERDAETQYF
J gene: TRBJ2-5
D gene: NA
clone size: NA
V gene: TRBV7-9

CDR3 DNA: TGCAGTGCTAGGACCCAGACAGGGCAGTTCTTC
CDR3 protein: CSARTQTGQFF
J gene: TRBJ2-1
D gene: NA
clone size: NA
V gene: TRBV20-1

CDR3 DNA: TGTGCCAGCTCACCAATATCCGGGACCGGGAACGAGCAGTACTTC
CDR3 protein: CASSPISGTGNEQYF
J gene: TRBJ2-7
D gene: NA
clone size: few
V gene: TRBV18

CDR3 DNA: TGTGCCAGCTCACCACCCGAACTAGCCAAAAACATTCAGTACTTC
CDR3 protein: CASSPPELAKNIQYF
J gene: TRBJ2-4
D gene: NA
clone size: NA
V gene: TRBV18

CDR3 DNA: TGTGCCAGCAGTCGCTCAGGGGGATCGCATCAGCCCCAGCATTTT
CDR3 protein: CASSRSGGSHQPQHF
J gene: TRBJ1-5
D gene: TRBD1
clone size: NA
V gene: TRBV12-3/TRBV12-4

CDR3 DNA: TGTGCCAGCAGCCCCGGACCGATTCCCTACGAGCAGTACTTC
CDR3 protein: CASSPGPIPYEQYF
J gene: TRBJ2-7
D gene: NA
clone size: NA
V gene: TRBV9

CDR3 DNA: TGTGCCAGCAGTTACGGGACAGGGGGGACTGAAGCTTTCTTT
CDR3 protein: CASSYGTGGTEAFF
J gene: TRBJ1-1
D gene: TRBD1
clone size: few
V gene: TRBV6-5

CDR3 DNA: TGTGCCACCAGTGACCCTCGGCAGGAGAACACTGAAGCTTTCTTT
CDR3 protein: CATSDPRQENTEAFF
J gene: TRBJ1-1
D gene: NA
clone size: few
V gene: TRBV24-1

CDR3 DNA: TGTGCCAGCAGCGAAGAAACAGTTTCCAAAAACATTCAGTACTTC
CDR3 protein: CASSEETVSKNIQYF
J gene: TRBJ2-4
D gene: NA
clone size: few
V gene: TRBV7-9

CDR3 DNA: TGTGCCAGCACTCCCGGGACTGAAGCTTTCTTT
CDR3 protein: CASTPGTEAFF
J gene: TRBJ1-1
D gene: NA
clone size: NA
V gene: TRBV12-3/TRBV12-4

CDR3 DNA: TGCGCCAGCGGCGGGTCCGGGAGTGGGGCAAATACGCAGTATTTT
CDR3 protein: CASGGSGSGANTQYF
J gene: TRBJ2-3
D gene: NA
clone size: NA
V gene: TRBV5-1

CDR3 DNA: TGCAGCGTTGTGTCAGCCGAAGAGACCCAGTACTTC
CDR3 protein: CSVVSAEETQYF
J gene: TRBJ2-5
D gene: NA
clone size: NA
V gene: TRBV29-1

CDR3 DNA: TGTGCCAGCAGCTTCAGGGTAGATACGCAGTATTTT
CDR3 protein: CASSFRVDTQYF
J gene: TRBJ2-3
D gene: NA
clone size: few
V gene: TRBV7-9

CDR3 DNA: TGTGCCAGCAGTTATTACAACGAGCAGTACTTC
CDR3 protein: CASSYYNEQYF
J gene: TRBJ2-7
D gene: NA
clone size: NA
V gene: TRBV6-6